The next 30 T cell receptor beta chains were all read from a single sample in a study of blood T cell repertoires in COVID-19 (dated by TCRdb to the early 2020s). Receptor amplification or capture employed the immunoSEQ multiplex PCR assay. TCRdb provides this immuneACCESS table in a form limited to in-frame rearrangements. Some clones are lacking; in checked studies, under half of them reflect an unresolved V gene, and why the rest are absent is not known. Counted in this sample were about 330,000 clones; roughly 90% of them appeared once. Roughly 4% of the sample belongs to the ten largest clones. The sample taken for sequencing was peripheral blood. Receptors were obtained from a woman in her forties or fifties with active or convalescent COVID-19.

CDR3 sequence reads: CASSLGRVIYEQYF. CDR3 nucleotide sequence: TGTGCCAGCAGCTTGGGCCGGGTTATCTACGAGCAGTACTTC. The gene calls are TRBV5-8 and TRBJ2-7, with no clear D. V was shortened by 0 bases and J by 3 bases, with 10 bases between the two germline ends. The germline V gene encodes CDR1 SGHTS and CDR2 YDEGEE. The CDR3 totals 14 residues. Based on the CDR3 plus reference TRBV5-8 and TRBJ2-7, the full variable domain is EAGVTQSPTHLIKTRGQQATLRCSPISGHTSVYWYQQALGLGLQFLLWYDEGEERNRGNFPPRFSGRQFPNYSSELNVNALELEDSALYLCASSLGRVIYEQYFGPGTRLTVT.

The chain couples TRBV19 to TRBJ2-3; 9 bases are shared with TRBD2. Germline trimming cut 8 bases from V and 2 bases from J; bases unmatched to any gene: 8. CDR1 LNHDA and CDR2 SQIVND come from the germline V gene (reference sequence). The CDR3 loop spans 15 amino acids. The CDR3 loop is CASGPSGAPTDTQYF. The CDR3 DNA sequence: TGTGCCAGTGGCCCTAGCGGGGCCCCCACAGATACGCAGTATTTT.

This rearrangement joins TRBV25-1 to TRBJ2-7; possible D gene TRBD1, 5 bases. Germline CDR1 and CDR2: MGHDK and SYGVNS. This CDR3 is 12 amino acids long. With 10 bases removed from V and 3 bases from J, the gap between germline ends came to 13 bases. For the CDR3, the DNA is TGTGCCACCAAGGGGTTGCGCTACGAGCAGTACTTC. Amino acids: CATKGLRYEQYF.

This clone was seen a single time. The chain is built from TRBV27 and TRBJ1-2; D might be TRBD1 (5 bases). Germline assignment: CDR1 MNHEY and CDR2 SMNVEV (reference sequence). The CDR3 has 13 amino acids. The germline V and J ends were trimmed by 6 bases and 3 bases, with 11 bases remaining between them. The CDR3 loop reads CASSRDRDYGYTF. In DNA form, the CDR3 reads TGTGCCAGCAGCCGAGACAGAGACTATGGCTACACCTTC.

This chain joins TRBV30 and TRBJ1-5, with TRBD1 matching over 7 bases. V shed 3 bases, J shed 7 bases, and the junction held 9 bases outside the gene matches. This CDR3 has 14 amino acids. Per germline, CDR1 GTSNPN and CDR2 SVGIG (reference sequence). The CDR3 coding sequence is TGTGCCTGGAGCCTTAAGGGGGCTGGGCAGCCCCAGCATTTT. Protein sequence: CAWSLKGAGQPQHF.

This clone was recorded only once. The chain carries TRBV6-6 and TRBJ1-1; D not certain. Trimming cost V 2 bases and J 1 base, with 8 bases left between them. Germline V CDR1 and CDR2: MNHNY, SVGAGI (reference sequence). The CDR3 runs 14 residues. The CDR3 DNA is TGTGCCAGCAGTTACGGAGGACGGAACACTGAAGCTTTCTTT. Protein sequence: CASSYGGRNTEAFF.

This chain connects TRBV6-5 to TRBJ2-3, with D tentatively TRBD1 (6 bases). Germline V CDR1 and CDR2: MNHEY, SVGAGI. This CDR3 is 15 amino acids long. Trimming shortened V by 5 bases and J by 2 bases, and 14 bases separated the two germline ends. The CDR3 is CASSNQGRDTDTQYF. The DNA of the CDR3 is TGTGCCAGCAGTAACCAGGGGAGAGACACAGATACGCAGTATTTT.

This chain links TRBV6-2 or TRBV6-3 with TRBJ2-7, with 8 bases aligning to TRBD1. CDR3 length equals 14 residues. V lost 2 bases, J lost 4 bases, and 4 bases stayed unmatched. Germline V lookup: CDR1 MNHEY, CDR2 SVGEGT. The CDR3 spells CASSYRTGRYEQYF. DNA of the CDR3: TGTGCCAGCAGTTACCGGACAGGGAGGTACGAGCAGTACTTC.

The chain uses TRBV6-5 and TRBJ1-1; TRBD1 matches 10 bases. V shed 6 bases and J 6 bases; nucleotides not matched to a gene: 7. Per the germline V gene, CDR1 is MNHEY and CDR2 is SVGAGI. This CDR3 contains 14 residues. The CDR3 is CASRWDRGAAEAFF. The CDR3 bases are TGTGCCAGCAGGTGGGACAGGGGTGCCGCTGAAGCTTTCTTT.

This rearrangement joins TRBV3-1 (or the pseudogene TRBV3-2) to TRBJ2-1; 8 bases are shared with TRBD2. The CDR3 runs 16 residues. CDR1 LGHDT and CDR2 YNNKEL come from the germline V gene (reference sequence). The ends lost 4 bases at V and 4 bases at J; junction bases unmatched: 9. In DNA form, the CDR3 reads TGTGCCAGCAGCCTCCGGGGGGGCGGGCGATACAATGAGCAGTTCTTC. Encoded protein: CASSLRGGGRYNEQFF.

A word on this clone: Germline and junction disagree at one end, which may indicate a read error. The V and J genes are TRBV18 and TRBJ1-1; 9 bases align to TRBD1. CDR3 length: 14 residues. Germline V CDR1 and CDR2: KGHSH, LQKENI. The CDR3 bases are TGTGCCAGCTCGCCACAGGGGGCCGAAACTGAAGCTTTCTTT. It translates to CASSPQGAETEAFF.

The genes are TRBV29-1 and TRBJ2-7; 8 bases are shared with TRBD1. Germline lookup yields CDR1 SQVTM and CDR2 ANQGSEA. J lost 3 bases, V lost 4 bases, and 5 bases had no gene match. The CDR3 has 13 residues. The CDR3 DNA sequence: TGCAGCGTTGGGGCAGGGGGCCTCTACGAGCAGTACTTC. Protein: CSVGAGGLYEQYF.

This chain uses TRBV7-4 with TRBJ1-4; D unresolved. The ends were cut back, 3 bases at V and 7 bases at J, with 12 bases in the middle. This CDR3 is 14 amino acids long. Germline V CDR1 and CDR2: SGHVT, SQSDAQ. This CDR3 is CASSFDKGSEKLFF. CDR3 DNA sequence: TGTGCCAGCAGCTTCGACAAAGGGAGTGAAAAACTGTTTTTT.

The V and J genes are TRBV20-1 and TRBJ1-4; 9 positions match TRBD1. Per the germline V gene, CDR1 is DFQATT and CDR2 is SNEGSKA (reference sequence). The CDR3 extends over 13 amino acids. Trimming removed 3 bases from V and 6 bases from J; junction bases left unmatched: 2. The CDR3 region has the DNA TGCAGTGCTAGTTGGGACAGGGATGAAAAACTGTTTTTT. Translating gives CSASWDRDEKLFF.

The gene calls are TRBV24-1 and TRBJ2-1, with a tentative D call TRBD1 (6 bases). The CDR3 is 17 amino acids. From germline, CDR1 is KGHDR and CDR2 SFDVKD. Trimming took 6 bases from V and 6 from J, leaving 23 bases between them. This CDR3 reads CATSKPPQGYGTNEQFF. The DNA of the CDR3 is TGTGCCACCAGTAAGCCCCCACAGGGATATGGCACCAATGAGCAGTTCTTC.

The chain joins TRBV27 to TRBJ1-5; 8 positions agree with TRBD1. From germline, CDR1 is MNHEY and CDR2 SMNVEV (reference sequence). The CDR3 is 16 amino acids. V shed 2 bases and J 2 bases; nucleotides not matched to a gene: 5. The CDR3 region has the DNA TGTGCCAGCAGTTTACAAGGACAGGGAGGCAATCAGCCCCAGCATTTT. The encoded protein is CASSLQGQGGNQPQHF.

The chain couples TRBV20-1 to TRBJ1-5, with a possible D match to TRBD1 (5 bases). The V gene's germline CDR1 is DFQATT and CDR2 SNEGSKA (reference sequence). V lost 3 bases to trimming and J lost 0 bases, with 12 bases between them. The CDR3 is 15 residues long. The CDR3 spells CSASEGTYSNQPQHF. CDR3 DNA: TGCAGTGCTAGTGAGGGGACTTATAGCAATCAGCCCCAGCATTTT.

The chain has TRBV10-3 and TRBJ2-3; D gene ambiguous. CDR3 length: 12 residues. Germline-derived CDR1 and CDR2 are ENHRY and SYGVKD. V lost 11 bases and J 2 bases, leaving 11 bases between the germline ends. The CDR3 loop reads CACGSHTDTQYF. The CDR3 DNA sequence: TGTGCCTGCGGATCACACACAGATACGCAGTATTTT.

The chain links TRBV28 to TRBJ1-5, with TRBD1 identical over 7 bases. The CDR3 is 16 amino acids. Germline loops: CDR1 MDHEN, CDR2 SYDVKM. After removal of 2 bases from V and 5 bases from J, the junction contained 9 bases not matched to a gene. In DNA, the CDR3 is TGTGCCAGCAGTTTAAGGGGAGACAGGGAGGATCAGCCCCAGCATTTT. Amino acid sequence: CASSLRGDREDQPQHF.

This chain links TRBV27 with TRBJ2-7; TRBD1 aligns across 8 bases. Germline V gene data show CDR1 as MNHEY and CDR2 as SMNVEV (reference sequence). This CDR3 spans 13 amino acids. The ends lost 6 bases at V and 5 bases at J; junction bases unmatched: 6. The CDR3 DNA follows: TGTGCCAGCAGACGGATGGACAGGGACGAGCAGTACTTC. This gives the protein CASRRMDRDEQYF.

The chain joins TRBV15 to TRBJ2-7, with D possibly matching TRBD1 (5 bases). The germline CDR1 and CDR2 sequences are LNHNV and YYDKDF (reference sequence). The CDR3 loop spans 13 amino acids. Trimming took 8 bases from V and 4 from J, leaving 15 bases between them. CDR3 amino acids: CATQKSTAYEQYF. DNA for the CDR3: TGTGCCACCCAAAAGTCGACAGCGTACGAGCAGTACTTC.

The chain employs TRBV24-1 and TRBJ2-7, with a tentative D call TRBD1 (5 bases). V was cut by 6 bases and J by 3 bases, with 8 bases left in between. CDR3 size: 12 residues. The V gene's germline CDR1 is KGHDR and CDR2 SFDVKD. The CDR3 DNA sequence: TGTGCCACCAGTAGGGGTAACTACGAGCAGTACTTC. It codes for CATSRGNYEQYF.

The chain couples TRBV10-3 to TRBJ2-3, with a possible D match to TRBD2 (5 bases). There are 14 residues in the CDR3. Germline V gene lookup returns CDR1 ENHRY and CDR2 SYGVKD. V lost 3 bases, J lost 4 bases, and 11 bases lay in between. CDR3 sequence reads: CAISDSGWADTQYF. DNA for the CDR3: TGTGCCATCAGTGATTCGGGGTGGGCAGATACGCAGTATTTT.

This clone was observed a few times. This chain connects TRBV7-8 to TRBJ1-5; D is unclear. V was pared by 5 bases and J by 6 bases, with 20 bases between. Germline values: CDR1 SGHVS, CDR2 FQNEAQ. CDR3 size: 16 residues. The CDR3 DNA follows: TGTGCCAGCAGCCCCACCCCCGCAGTAGGGAGTCAGCCCCAGCATTTT. Amino acids: CASSPTPAVGSQPQHF.

The chain carries TRBV19 and TRBJ1-5, with 8 bases identical to TRBD1. The CDR3 length is 15 residues. Germline-derived CDR1 and CDR2 are LNHDA and SQIVND (reference sequence). J gave up 2 bases and V 3 bases, and 3 bases lay outside the gene matches. This chain's CDR3 is CASSIRTGRNQPQHF. In DNA, the CDR3 is TGTGCCAGTAGTATTCGGACAGGGCGCAATCAGCCCCAGCATTTT.

J is TRBJ2-7 and V is TRBV7-8; 7 nucleotides line up with TRBD1. Germline V gene data show CDR1 as SGHVS and CDR2 as FQNEAQ. The trim removed 5 bases at V and 2 bases at J, leaving 12 bases unmatched. CDR3 size: 16 residues. Written as DNA, the CDR3 is TGTGCCAGCAGCCGAGACCGGGACAGCTTTACCTACGAGCAGTACTTC. Amino acid sequence: CASSRDRDSFTYEQYF.

The chain combines TRBV21-1 with TRBJ1-4; TRBD1, as called in the table, went unchecked against the DNA. TRBV21-1 is termed a pseudogene. This CDR3 comprises 15 residues. CDR3 DNA sequence: TGTGCCAGCAGCAAGGCGACAGGGGGAATGGAAAAACTGTTTTTT. Translated, it gives CASSKATGGMEKLFF.

The chain uses TRBV6-6 and TRBJ1-2; tentative D call: TRBD1 (6 bases). Germline values: CDR1 MNHNY, CDR2 SVGAGI (reference sequence). Trimming removed 6 bases at V and 4 bases at J, with 12 bases between. This CDR3 is 13 amino acids long. DNA for the CDR3: TGTGCCAGCAGGACGGGACAAGTCTATGGCTACACCTTC. As protein: CASRTGQVYGYTF.

Turning to this clone: Other DNA sequences of this sample code for an identical CDR3. The rearrangement links TRBV27 to TRBJ1-1; 7 nucleotides match TRBD1. Losses at the gene ends were 1 base for V and 1 base for J; bases not matched to a gene: 0. The germline gives CDR1 MNHEY, CDR2 SMNVEV (reference sequence). The length of the CDR3 is 14 residues. CDR3 bases: TGTGCCAGCAGTTTATACAGGGGGAACACTGAAGCTTTCTTT. It yields the protein CASSLYRGNTEAFF.

The CDR3 region has the DNA TGCGCCAGCAGCCTGTTCTCCGGGACAGCTTACGAAGGGCAGTACTTC. Amino acids: CASSLFSGTAYEGQYF. V is TRBV5-1 and J is TRBJ2-7, with 7 bases that match TRBD1. Per germline, CDR1 SGHRS and CDR2 YFSETQ. This CDR3 is built from 16 residues. Trimming removed 4 bases from V and 9 bases from J; junction bases left unmatched: 19.